Shown below are 18 T cell receptor beta chains from a single sample sequenced in a study of blood T cells in healthy people across ages. With a J-beta primer mix and a sample-barcoded 5' primer, a second PCR ran 7 to 11 cycles. TCRdb re-derived calls from the 5' RACE reads in MiXCR, one entry per CDR3 protein. The sample includes 650,000 to 900,000 distinct CDR3 sequences, 62% seen only once; the top ten take around 30%. Sequencing used blood. The receptors were sampled from a man aged 25 to 40 in good health.

This chain uses TRBV4-1 with TRBJ2-1, with unresolved D. This CDR3 has 14 amino acids. Germline V CDR1 and CDR2: MGHRA, YSYEKL. Trimming took 4 bases from V and 7 from J, leaving 14 bases between them. The CDR3, as DNA: TGCGCCAGCAGCCCCCGCAGTTTAGGGAATGAGCAGTTCTTC. This translates into CASSPRSLGNEQFF.

The chain is built from TRBV29-1 and TRBJ1-2; unclear D gene. The V gene's germline CDR1 is SQVTM and CDR2 ANQGSEA. The CDR3 extends over 14 amino acids. Trimming stripped 4 bases from V and 6 bases from J, with 18 bases between. CDR3 bases: TGCAGCGTTGTCTCTTGGAAAGGGCCGCATGGCTACACCTTC. It yields the protein CSVVSWKGPHGYTF. Combining the CDR3 with reference TRBV29-1 and TRBJ1-2 gives the whole variable domain SAVISQKPSRDICQRGTSLTIQCQVDSQVTMMFWYRQQPGQSLTLIATANQGSEATYESGFVIDKFPISRPNLTFSTLTVSNMSPEDSSIYLCSVVSWKGPHGYTFGSGTRLTVV.

This clonotype was picked up a small number of times. This chain joins TRBV29-1 and TRBJ2-1, with 9 bases matching TRBD1. This CDR3 contains 14 residues. From germline, CDR1 is SQVTM and CDR2 ANQGSEA. Trimming took 6 bases from V and 2 from J; bases not matched to a gene: 5. The CDR3 is CSVDRDRAYNEQFF. CDR3 nucleotides: TGCAGCGTGGACCGGGACAGGGCCTACAATGAGCAGTTCTTC.

The chain's CDR3 is CACRTGGETQYF. The CDR3 region has the DNA TGTGCCTGCCGGACAGGGGGAGAGACCCAGTACTTC. This chain connects TRBV30 to TRBJ2-5, with 10 bases aligning to TRBD1. The CDR3 runs 12 residues. Germline V CDR1 and CDR2: GTSNPN, SVGIG (reference sequence). The trim removed 6 bases at V and 4 bases at J, leaving 2 bases unmatched.

The chain has TRBV27 and TRBJ2-6; D unresolved. Between the trimmed V and J ends, which lost 1 base and 2 bases, there was a span of 9 bases. The length of the CDR3 is 16 residues. From germline, CDR1 is MNHEY and CDR2 SMNVEV (reference sequence). CDR3 nucleotides: TGTGCCAGCAGTTTATTGTCGGCTACTGGGGCCAACGTCCTGACTTTC. Its translation is CASSLLSATGANVLTF. Based on the CDR3 plus reference TRBV27 and TRBJ2-6, the full variable domain is EAQVTQNPRYLITVTGKKLTVTCSQNMNHEYMSWYRQDPGLGLRQIYYSMNVEVTDKGDVPEGYKVSRKEKRNFPLILESPSPNQTSLYFCASSLLSATGANVLTFGAGSRLTVL.

A word on this clonotype: A junction end diverges from the germline sequence, so it may reflect a read error. The V call is TRBV5-1, the J call TRBJ2-7, with 12 nucleotides matching TRBD1. The CDR3 is made up of 14 amino acids. Germline V gives CDR1 SGHRS, CDR2 YFSETQ. CDR3 loop: CASSSGQGAHEQNF. DNA of the CDR3: TGCGCCAGCAGCTCGGGACAGGGGGCCCACGAGCAGAACTTC.

This chain links TRBV7-9 with TRBJ1-4; 9 nucleotides match TRBD1. The CDR3 is made up of 17 amino acids. From germline, CDR1 is SEHNR and CDR2 FQNEAQ (reference sequence). The junction had 14 bases not matched to a gene; V was cut back by 4 bases and J by 8 bases. The CDR3 here is CASSYSPGTGFEEKLFF. Written as DNA, the CDR3 is TGTGCCAGCAGCTATAGTCCCGGGACAGGGTTTGAAGAAAAACTGTTTTTT.

The chain links TRBV5-1 to TRBJ2-5; 10 positions agree with TRBD1. The closer fit of TRBJ2-7 to the DNA end suggests the J call may be wrong. This CDR3 comprises 15 residues. Germline lookup yields CDR1 SGHRS and CDR2 YFSETQ. The CDR3: CASSWTGGAFPEQYF. The CDR3 coding sequence is TGCGCCAGCAGCTGGACAGGGGGAGCTTTCCCCGAGCAGTACTTC.

This chain connects TRBV18 to TRBJ1-2; D is unresolved. V lost 3 bases and J 6 bases, leaving 11 bases between the germline ends. The CDR3 length is 13 residues. The V gene's germline CDR1 is KGHSH and CDR2 LQKENI. CDR3 sequence reads: CASSPRREDGYTF. The CDR3 DNA reads TGTGCCAGCTCACCCCGCCGGGAGGATGGCTACACCTTC.

The chain carries TRBV9 and TRBJ2-5; 7 positions agree with TRBD2. The CDR3 has 17 amino acids. The V gene end was trimmed by 0 bases and the J gene end by 1 base; junction bases not matched to a gene: 9. The germline V gene encodes CDR1 SGDLS and CDR2 YYNGEE. The CDR3 here is CASSVGVGGGAQETQYF. In DNA, the CDR3 is TGTGCCAGCAGCGTAGGGGTTGGCGGGGGTGCCCAAGAGACCCAGTACTTC.

The chain carries TRBV6-5 and TRBJ1-2; possibly TRBD1 for D (5 bases). CDR3 size: 16 residues. From germline, CDR1 is MNHEY and CDR2 SVGAGI. Trimming left V 0 bases short and J 4 bases short, with 15 bases between. In nucleotides, the CDR3 is TGTGCCAGCAGTTACTCGTCTGGGGCAGGACCCTATGGCTACACCTTC. This codes for CASSYSSGAGPYGYTF.

This clonotype was seen a few times. V usage is TRBV11-2 and J usage is TRBJ2-6, with unresolved D. The germline V and J ends were trimmed by 4 bases and 1 base, with 8 bases remaining between them. CDR1 is SGHAT, CDR2 FQNNGV, per germline. The CDR3 consists of 15 residues. The CDR3 is CASSSIRSGANVLTF. Written as DNA, the CDR3 is TGTGCCAGCAGCTCCATACGGTCTGGGGCCAACGTCCTGACTTTC.

V gene TRBV6-6 combines with J gene TRBJ2-2; 7 bases align to TRBD1. Trimming removed 0 bases from V and 2 bases from J; junction bases left unmatched: 3. The CDR3 runs to 16 residues. From germline, CDR1 is MNHNY and CDR2 SVGAGI (reference sequence). DNA of the CDR3: TGTGCCAGCAGTTACTCAGGACAGGCCAACACCGGGGAGCTGTTTTTT. It encodes CASSYSGQANTGELFF.

This chain connects TRBV29-1 to TRBJ1-2; TRBD1 matches 7 bases. The germline gives CDR1 SQVTM, CDR2 ANQGSEA. V was clipped by 3 bases and J by 4 bases; unmatched bases: 8. CDR3 length: 14 residues. CDR3 residues: CSVDIQGTGYGYTF. CDR3 nucleotide sequence: TGCAGCGTTGACATACAGGGGACCGGCTATGGCTACACCTTC.

The J gene is TRBJ2-7, the V gene TRBV7-2; D not certain. Trimming left V 10 bases short and J 0 bases short, with 13 bases between. This CDR3 has 13 residues. CDR1 is SGHTA and CDR2 is FQGNSA in the germline V gene. The CDR3 DNA reads TGTGCCACCACGGTGCTGGTCTCCTACGAGCAGTACTTC. It codes for CATTVLVSYEQYF. Using reference TRBV7-2 and TRBJ2-7 for the parts outside the CDR3, the full variable domain is GAGVSQSPSNKVTEKGKDVELRCDPISGHTALYWYRQSLGQGLEFLIYFQGNSAPDKSGLPSDRFSAERTGGSVSTLTIQRTQQEDSAVYLCATTVLVSYEQYFGPGTRLTVT.

With respect to this clonotype: This sequence may be a read error, since a much larger clone differs from it by one base. The chain uses TRBV6-5 and TRBJ1-1, with 8 bases lining up with TRBD1. Germline CDR1 and CDR2: MNHEY and SVGAGI. J gave up 1 base and V 2 bases, and 0 bases lay outside the gene matches. The CDR3 is 14 amino acids. CDR3 DNA sequence: TGTGCCAGCAGTTACGACAGGGGGAACACTGAAGCTTTCTTT. Residues: CASSYDRGNTEAFF.

This sequence joins TRBV20-1 and TRBJ2-7; 13 bases fit TRBD2. The V and J ends lost 4 bases and 3 bases, in that order; junction bases with no gene match: 9. The CDR3 extends over 16 amino acids. Germline V gives CDR1 DFQATT, CDR2 SNEGSKA (reference sequence). DNA for the CDR3: TGCAGTGCTAAGCCCAAACGGACTAGCGGGGGCTACGAGCAGTACTTC. It is translated as CSAKPKRTSGGYEQYF.

This clonotype was counted ten times or more. The rearrangement links TRBV7-2 to TRBJ2-1; D is perhaps TRBD1 (5 bases). Trimming shortened V by 1 base and J by 12 bases, and 13 bases separated the two germline ends. The CDR3 extends over 13 amino acids. Germline lookup yields CDR1 SGHTA and CDR2 FQGNSA. This CDR3 is CASSLGSFQGQFF. The CDR3 bases are TGTGCCAGCAGCTTAGGATCTTTTCAGGGGCAGTTCTTC.